This entry describes one T cell receptor (beta chain). This clone appeared once. The clone's antigen remains unknown. One base away there is no much larger clone; base qualities are not given. The record originates from a study of cytomegalovirus exposure and HLA in healthy donors (dated by TCRdb to between 2016 and 2019). A note on the overall study: According to an earlier analysis of 587 of the donors, about 180 million T cells yielded 120 million or so unique TCR beta sequences and around 300 Gb of sequence data. Roughly 300 gigabases of sequencing data and around 80 million unique TCR sequences made up an early release that covered under 750 HLA-typed donors. Along with the roughly 670-subject first cohort, a separate validation cohort of over a hundred different subjects was used. Typing coverage varied by locus: about 629-630 donors for A, B, C, DRB1 and DQB1; approximately 500 for DQA1; over 600 for DPA1; under 490 for DPB1. The study was designed to test whether signatures of past pathogen exposure could be identified by cataloging public T cell receptors. The study used immunosequencing to profile the T cell repertoires of approximately 650 subjects and linked those repertoires to cytomegalovirus serostatus. In an earlier analysis of around 540 of the donors, high-throughput TCR beta sequencing was used to judge whether each TCR beta V gene segment behaved as functional or pseudogenic. Every repertoire in the discovery cohort had been generated on one and the same sequencing platform. Five DR-DQ haplotypes were treated as single units for association and clustering because of strong linkage in the cohort. A later analysis re-analyzed previously published TCR beta repertoires from roughly 690 donors and added high-resolution HLA genotyping to study TCR occurrence patterns. A later genetic analysis used genome-wide SNP genotypes for about 55% of the 666 donors, treating that subset as a discovery cohort. To predict cytomegalovirus infection status, the study combined high-throughput TCR immunosequencing, statistical association of individual TCRs with disease status, and machine learning. The genetic ancestry cluster associated with self-reported Caucasian donors included about 84% of the 300 to 400 genotyped donors. Among about 360 genotyped donors of the cohort, an average of roughly 240,000 unique TCR beta nucleotide sequences were sequenced per donor, 15% to 20% of them non-productive. Rather than using new phenotypic data, the later analysis identified candidate immune exposures from TCR beta sequences and from how often those sequences occurred across donors. Alongside the repertoire data, information on donor age, sex, ethnicity and CMV serostatus was compiled. HLA typing included class I and class II loci at four-digit resolution.

Spanning cysteine to phenylalanine, the CDR3 consists of 15 amino acids. The kept DNA is CDR3 alone, 45 bases in frame from the first base. Per the germline V gene, MDHEN is the CDR1 and SYDVKM is the CDR2. For this chain, trimming is 2 bases at the V end and 5 bases at the J end, and the number of junction bases without a gene match is 5. Broader findings and caveats from the paper: In a later analysis, 16,951 TCR beta sequences were associated with specific HLA alleles at a false discovery rate of 0.05. In vitro tests confirmed that a few of the cytomegalovirus-associated TCR beta chains recognize cytomegalovirus antigens. In this cohort, only TCR beta chains were sequenced, and detectable features were limited by the absence of alpha or paired-chain data. Compared with equally common non-associated chains, HLA-associated TCR beta chains in a later analysis were more clonally expanded and had lower generation probabilities. The classifier was reported to diagnose cytomegalovirus status with high specificity and sensitivity in both the original cohort and the validation cohort. In a later analysis, TCR association rates were found to vary across HLA loci, with the most associated TCRs seen for DRB1 alleles and the fewest for HLA-C alleles. Presence/absence analyses assumed roughly uniform sequencing depth across donors, an assumption that may not hold. An association between a missense DCLRE1C variant and V-gene and J-gene trimming of TCR beta chains was found in a later genetic analysis and replicated in an independent cohort. In a later genetic analysis, fewer N-insertions in productive TCRs were reported among donors in an Asian-associated ancestry cluster than the roughly 700-donor mean. A cluster of highly shared sequence variants was judged likely to represent a technical artifact of the sequencing pipeline. The study gave a list of over 150 TCR beta chains associated with cytomegalovirus. According to a later analysis, most CMV-associated TCR beta chains appeared to be HLA-restricted, and the HLA associations seemed to be driven largely by CMV exposure. A further reported finding was that TCR beta sequences accurately predicted the HLA-A and HLA-B alleles for most subjects in the first cohort. Because counts were too low, 15 to 20 rarely observed V segments, including chromosome 9 orphons, were left out of the earlier analysis of 587 of the donors. Because HLA typing was unavailable for some donors at each locus, only the typed subset was used in association tests. Some IMGT-functional V segments, including TRBV6-2 and TRBV6-3, could not be distinguished by the 87-base-pair reads and were therefore excluded. Across donors, most TCR sequences were observed very rarely, whereas some public TCRs were present in many individuals. The only immune exposure information available for the cohort was CMV serostatus. In an earlier analysis of fewer than 750 of the donors, most TCR beta V segments were observed in productive rearrangements about 87% or about 30% of the time, broadly matching IMGT annotations. According to a later analysis, parvovirus B19, influenza, CMV and Epstein-Barr virus appeared linked to several top co-occurrence clusters. The authors suggested that the approach could potentially be generalized to other disease states and immunological phenotypes. Linkage disequilibrium might explain the correlated functional status among segregating V segments, but an unknown experimental factor could not be ruled out. Strong co-occurrence of HLA alleles, especially DR and DQ, made assigning TCR associations to individual alleles difficult.

Library construction relied on the immunoSEQ multiplex PCR assay. The multiplex PCR relied on a mix of 60 forward primers for TCR Vbeta segments and 13 reverse primers for TCR Jbeta segments. The CDR3 region of rearranged TCR beta genes was amplified from genomic DNA by a multiplex PCR assay. Amplified TCR beta libraries were sequenced as 87-base-pair reads on the Illumina HiSeq System. The original methods were these. A later analysis counted about 82 million unique TCR beta chains across the 666 repertoires, and roughly 11 million of these chains were shared by at least two donors. Raw reads were error-corrected and collapsed into unique sequences with a nearest-neighbor algorithm that merged closely related sequences to remove PCR and sequencing errors. CDR3 sequences were aligned to IMGT reference sequences to assign V, D and J gene segments. Each retained sequence needed at least a six-nucleotide match to both a V gene segment and a J gene segment. Rearrangements were classified as productive when the CDR3 lacked stop codons and remained in frame with V and J, and all other rearrangements were classified as non-productive. CDR3 was defined by IMGT convention, running from the second conserved V-encoded cysteine to the conserved J-encoded phenylalanine. The earlier analysis of about 530 of the donors excluded any sequence lacking an unambiguous match to a single V gene segment. In an earlier analysis of 450 to 700 of the donors, V segments were called functional above 56.7% productive rearrangements and were called segregating when the between-donor standard deviation exceeded 5%. To diagnose cytomegalovirus status from the catalog of TCR beta chain sequences, a statistical classification framework was built. V and J gene assignment, in a later analysis, came from comparing TCR nucleotide sequences with IMGT/GENE-DB human TR gene sequences. Using the TCRdist pipeline, a later analysis assigned CDR3 sequences along with most-parsimonious VDJ recombination scenarios. In a later analysis, each TCR beta chain was defined by its CDR3 amino acid sequence together with its V-gene family, and reads lacking a unique V-gene family were excluded. To address suspected cross-contamination and a sequencing artifact, a later analysis removed 550 to 750 highly shared, low-generation-probability nucleotide sequences. In a later analysis, a clonal expansion index for each public chain was calculated from normalized within-repertoire ranks of inferred template counts. In a later analysis, generation probabilities were computed with a VDJ recombination model fitted to out-of-frame rearrangements, and the resulting probabilities were checked against IGoR. Hypergeometric tests were used in a later analysis to score TCR-TCR, TCR-HLA and TCR-CMV co-occurrence, with a repertoire-size bias correction applied to the TCR pairs. False discovery rates were estimated in a later analysis by permuting HLA or CMV assignments 20 times. A later analysis grouped co-occurring TCRs with DBSCAN, adding TCRdist sequence similarity when clustering within HLA-allele-positive subsets. Repertoires with fewer than 30,000 or more than 120,000 public chains, plus five repertoires with anomalous nucleotide sharing, were excluded from co-occurrence clustering. This immuneACCESS table, as held by TCRdb, lists in-frame sequences with V and J called but not all clones. Of the missing ones, under half trace to an unresolved V gene in checked studies; the others have no known cause. D and trimming were read from the DNA, whereas the V and J calls and clone size are those reported in that table. This sample holds about 200,000 clones; 82% were observed only once. The top ten clones comprise about 1.7% of the sample.

The cohort consisted of 666 healthy bone marrow donors. At the time of sampling, all cohort members were nominally healthy, though unrecorded immune exposures were likely present. The donor was CMV seronegative and was included in the group of 352 seronegative cohort members. Every donor gave a peripheral blood sample, and the peripheral blood mononuclear cells from that sample were used for TCR beta sequencing. The Qiagen DNeasy Blood Extraction Kit was used to extract genomic DNA from the blood cell samples. Sequenced: PBMCs. The sequence was obtained from a woman younger than 30 in good health and CMV-seronegative. The chain joins TRBV28 to TRBJ1-4; TRBD1 lines up with 7 middle nucleotides. The CDR3 amino acid sequence is: CASSLRGQYNEKLFF. The DNA sequence reads TGTGCCAGCAGTTTACGGGGACAGTACAATGAAAAACTGTTTTTT.